This paragraph covers one TCR beta chain sequence. TCRdb's table, derived via immunoSEQ multiplex PCR, lists solely in-frame clones and lacks some. The data hold 100,000 to 150,000 clones, with 65% to 90% observed a single time. Trimming at V came to 7 bases and at J to 4 bases, leaving 11 bases not matched to a gene. The germline CDR1 and CDR2 sequences are SGHTA and FQGNSA. This CDR3 contains 15 residues. These data originate in a study of blood T cell repertoires in COVID-19. The chain uses TRBV7-2 and TRBJ1-1; 8 bases are shared with TRBD1. The sequence derives from a human donor in a cohort sampled during active COVID-19. The sequenced sample consisted of peripheral blood. CDR3 DNA sequence: TGTGCCAGCATACCGCCTTTACAGGGGGTCACTGAAGCTTTCTTT. It encodes CASIPPLQGVTEAFF. Complete variable domain (other parts from reference TRBV7-2 and TRBJ1-1): GAGVSQSPSNKVTEKGKDVELRCDPISGHTALYWYRQSLGQGLEFLIYFQGNSAPDKSGLPSDRFSAERTGGSVSTLTIQRTQQEDSAVYLCASIPPLQGVTEAFFGQGTRLTVV.